The sequence of this T cell receptor (beta chain) was determined in a study of blood T cell repertoires in COVID-19. Study-wide background: PBMCs, B-cell-depleted T cells, or T cells provided the cDNA or gDNA that made up the material.

In its sample, this clone was seen a few times. Trimming shortened V by 1 base and J by 5 bases, and 11 bases separated the two germline ends. The CDR3 runs 14 residues. CDR1 and CDR2 (germline): SGHTA, FQGNSA. Recruitment covered roughly 22 US areas and drew participants whose ages spanned about 18 to 89 years. Researchers sorted participants into cohorts using their self-reported clinical history. Sequencing used immunoSEQ multiplex PCR; TCRdb keeps in-frame clones, though not all of them. The data hold tens of thousands of clones, with 60% to 80% observed a single time. J is TRBJ1-1 and V is TRBV7-2; D ambiguous. This TCR came from a woman between 50 and 59 years old with acute COVID-19. The material sequenced was PBMCs or T cells enriched from blood (not recorded which). CDR3 DNA: TGTGCCAGCAGCTTAGACCGGGTTGGGACTGAAGCTTTCTTT. It is translated as CASSLDRVGTEAFF.